The 32 T cell receptor beta chains listed next were all sequenced from one sample in a study of T cells after somatic rescue of genetic block. Clones were read by immunoSEQ multiplex PCR, and TCRdb kept only the in-frame ones, dropping some. Here the sample spans about 88,000 clones, about 90% being singletons. Source material: peripheral blood mononuclear cells (PBMCs). The source of these receptors is a woman aged 18-29 years.

The rearrangement uses TRBV19 and TRBJ1-5, with 8 bases that match TRBD1. This CDR3 is built from 17 residues. V shed 5 bases and J 1 base; nucleotides not matched to a gene: 10. Germline assignment: CDR1 LNHDA and CDR2 SQIVND (reference sequence). The CDR3 loop is CASSLDRGLGSNQPQHF. The DNA for the CDR3 is TGTGCCAGTAGTCTCGACAGGGGACTAGGGAGCAATCAGCCCCAGCATTTT.

The J gene is TRBJ2-7, the V gene TRBV6-1; 9 nucleotides align to TRBD1. V gave up 3 bases and J gave up 2 bases; unmatched junction bases: 5. CDR3 length: 15 residues. Germline CDR1 and CDR2: MNHNS and SASEGT. The CDR3: CASSEWTGAPYEQYF. In DNA form, the CDR3 reads TGTGCCAGCAGTGAGTGGACAGGGGCCCCCTACGAGCAGTACTTC.

The genes are TRBV7-6 and TRBJ2-1, with 8 positions matching TRBD2. Trimming removed 7 bases from V and 7 bases from J; junction bases left unmatched: 21. CDR1 is SGHVS, CDR2 FNYEAQ, per germline. This CDR3 comprises 18 residues. The CDR3 sequence: CASTVRLAGWGPANEQFF. DNA of the CDR3: TGTGCCAGCACCGTTAGGCTAGCGGGTTGGGGCCCGGCTAATGAGCAGTTCTTC.

The chain uses TRBV19 and TRBJ1-5, with 12 bases identical to TRBD1. The V gene end was trimmed by 3 bases and the J gene end by 9 bases; junction bases not matched to a gene: 9. CDR1 and CDR2 (germline): LNHDA, SQIVND (reference sequence). The CDR3 contains 16 residues. The CDR3 region has the DNA TGTGCCAGTAGTATGAAGGGACAGGGGGCCTCCTTGCCCCAGCATTTT. This translates into CASSMKGQGASLPQHF. Using reference TRBV19 and TRBJ1-5 for the parts outside the CDR3, the full variable domain is DGGITQSPKYLFRKEGQNVTLSCEQNLNHDAMYWYRQDPGQGLRLIYYSQIVNDFQKGDIAEGYSVSREKKESFPLTVTSAQKNPTAFYLCASSMKGQGASLPQHFGDGTRLSIL.

This clone is medium-sized in the sample. This chain links TRBV6-4 with TRBJ2-5; possibly TRBD1 for D (5 bases). The V and J ends lost 6 bases and 1 base respectively, with 9 bases between them. CDR3 length: 13 amino acids. Looked up from germline, CDR1 is MRHNA and CDR2 is SNTAGT. CDR3: CASSKDIQETQYF. The CDR3 DNA reads TGTGCCAGCAGCAAGGACATCCAAGAGACCCAGTACTTC.

The chain combines TRBV30 with TRBJ2-7; TRBD1 is a possible D gene (5 bases). V lost 1 base to trimming and J lost 2 bases, with 9 bases between them. Germline V lookup: CDR1 GTSNPN, CDR2 SVGIG (reference sequence). This CDR3 region has 13 residues. As DNA, the CDR3 is TGTGCCTGGAGTGGTAGGGGCGCCTACGAGCAGTACTTC. Its translation is CAWSGRGAYEQYF.

The V and J genes are TRBV6-6 and TRBJ1-5; 7 bases fit TRBD1. CDR3 length: 15 residues. The germline V gene encodes CDR1 MNHNY and CDR2 SVGAGI (reference sequence). Trimming cost V 6 bases and J 1 base; bases outside gene matches: 6. The CDR3 DNA is TGTGCCAGCAGCTCTCAACAGGGGAGCAATCAGCCCCAGCATTTT. Amino acid sequence: CASSSQQGSNQPQHF.

This chain joins TRBV27 and TRBJ2-1, with 11 bases identical to TRBD2. V trimming: 0 bases; J trimming: 8 bases; junction bases outside the gene matches: 12. This CDR3 has 18 residues. Germline assignment: CDR1 MNHEY and CDR2 SMNVEV (reference sequence). CDR3 nucleotides: TGTGCCAGCAGTTTATCGAGGTCCGGGACTAGCGGACGGTATGAGCAGTTCTTC. Amino acid sequence: CASSLSRSGTSGRYEQFF.

The chain joins TRBV4-1 to TRBJ2-2, with 13 nucleotides matching TRBD2. Per germline, CDR1 MGHRA and CDR2 YSYEKL. The CDR3 runs to 16 residues. V shed 4 bases, J shed 6 bases, and the junction held 5 bases outside the gene matches. Here the CDR3 DNA reads TGCGCCAGCAGCCGCCTGACTAGCGGGAGGTCCGGGGAGCTGTTTTTT. Its protein is CASSRLTSGRSGELFF.

The chain employs TRBV27 and TRBJ2-1; weak D call: TRBD2 (5 bases). Trimming cost V 5 bases and J 4 bases, with 12 bases left between them. CDR3 length: 14 residues. Germline lookup yields CDR1 MNHEY and CDR2 SMNVEV (reference sequence). The CDR3 reads CASSPGLVYNEQFF. As DNA, the CDR3 is TGTGCCAGCAGTCCTGGACTGGTATACAATGAGCAGTTCTTC.

The chain combines TRBV11-1 with TRBJ2-1, with D perhaps matching TRBD1 (5 bases). The CDR3 contains 16 residues. Germline V gives CDR1 SGHAT, CDR2 FQDESV (reference sequence). V was clipped by 5 bases and J by 5 bases, with 19 bases between them. CDR3 sequence: CASSPRQSRYDNEQFF. The CDR3 DNA follows: TGTGCCAGCAGCCCCCGACAGAGTCGGTACGACAATGAGCAGTTCTTC.

The CDR3 DNA reads TGTGCCAGCAGTTTATTATCTGGGGGCTACGAGCAGTACTTC. Translated, it gives CASSLLSGGYEQYF. The rearrangement joins TRBV28 to TRBJ2-7; D tentatively reads TRBD1 or TRBD2 (5 bases each). The CDR3 loop spans 14 amino acids. CDR1 is MDHEN, CDR2 SYDVKM, per germline. The germline V and J ends were trimmed by 1 base and 3 bases, with 10 bases remaining between them.

This sequence joins TRBV7-2 and TRBJ2-4, with D unclear. The CDR3 has 15 residues. V lost 1 base and J 4 bases, leaving 11 bases between the germline ends. Germline CDR1 SGHTA, CDR2 FQGNSA. CDR3 nucleotide sequence: TGTGCCAGCAGCTTAGAGGTCACTGTAAAAAACATTCAGTACTTC. Amino acids: CASSLEVTVKNIQYF.

The rearrangement links TRBV19 to TRBJ1-5; D is unclear. This CDR3 has 14 amino acids. The V end was cut by 2 bases, the J end by 1 base, with 6 bases between. Germline lookup yields CDR1 LNHDA and CDR2 SQIVND (reference sequence). The DNA of the CDR3 is TGTGCCAGTAGTATATCGGGGAGCAATCAGCCCCAGCATTTT. This translates into CASSISGSNQPQHF.

This chain uses TRBV9 with TRBJ1-1, with D perhaps TRBD1 (6 bases). CDR3 size: 13 residues. V lost 0 bases to trimming and J lost 11 bases, with 14 bases between them. From germline, CDR1 is SGDLS and CDR2 YYNGEE. The CDR3 sequence: CASSVVVRGRAFF. CDR3 coding DNA: TGTGCCAGCAGCGTAGTGGTCAGGGGAAGGGCTTTCTTT.

V usage is TRBV6-1 and J usage is TRBJ2-7; D gene uncertain. Germline loops: CDR1 MNHNS, CDR2 SASEGT. The length of the CDR3 is 13 residues. V lost 0 bases to trimming and J lost 5 bases, with 8 bases between them. This chain's CDR3 is CASSEAEPHEQYF. For the CDR3, the DNA is TGTGCCAGCAGTGAAGCGGAACCCCACGAGCAGTACTTC.

The chain recombines TRBV19 with TRBJ2-1; D is undetermined. Germline lookup yields CDR1 LNHDA and CDR2 SQIVND (reference sequence). V gave up 7 bases and J gave up 0 bases, with 13 bases separating them. The CDR3 is 15 residues long. The CDR3 nucleotides are TGTGCCAGTACCACGACCATCAACTCCTACAATGAGCAGTTCTTC. This codes for CASTTTINSYNEQFF.

This chain connects TRBV5-4 to TRBJ2-5; 7 bases line up with TRBD2. The CDR3 runs to 13 residues. Trimming at V came to 5 bases and at J to 5 bases, leaving 6 bases not matched to a gene. Germline V gene sequence: CDR1 SGHNT, CDR2 YYREEE (reference sequence). The chain's CDR3 is CASSWRGGETQYF. The DNA for the CDR3 is TGTGCCAGCAGTTGGAGGGGAGGGGAGACCCAGTACTTC.

This CDR3 reads CASSVLPSGARTEAFF. CDR3 nucleotides: TGTGCCAGCAGTGTACTCCCGTCAGGGGCTAGGACTGAAGCTTTCTTT. The chain couples TRBV2 to TRBJ1-1, with D perhaps TRBD1 (6 bases). The V end lost 4 bases, the J end lost 5 bases, and 20 bases lay between the germline ends. This CDR3 has 16 amino acids. From germline, CDR1 is SNHLY and CDR2 FYNNEI.

This chain uses TRBV30 with TRBJ1-5; the D is unclear. The V and J ends lost 0 bases and 6 bases respectively, with 9 bases between them. The CDR3 is 13 amino acids. Germline CDR1 is GTSNPN and CDR2 is SVGIG (reference sequence). CDR3 loop: CAWSVSSGQPQHF. The DNA of the CDR3 is TGTGCCTGGAGTGTATCCAGCGGTCAGCCCCAGCATTTT.

With respect to this clone: The junction and the germline gene differ at one end; a read error may be behind it. V and J are TRBV4-2 and TRBJ2-3, with 14 bases fitting TRBD2. Germline CDR1 and CDR2: LGHNA and YNFKEQ. The CDR3 consists of 19 residues. CDR3 sequence (DNA): TGTGCCAGCAGTCAAGAAACATGGGGGACTAGCGGGAGTTCAGATACGCAGTATTTT. As protein: CASSQETWGTSGSSDTQYF.

This clone was seen a single time. This rearrangement joins TRBV7-9 to TRBJ2-7; 8 nucleotides align to TRBD1. The CDR3 spans 14 residues. V dropped 6 bases and J dropped 3; count of bases not matched to a gene: 7. The germline gives CDR1 SEHNR, CDR2 FQNEAQ (reference sequence). The CDR3 DNA reads as TGTGCCAGCAGTTCTCTGGACAGGGACTACGAGCAGTACTTC. Its protein product is CASSSLDRDYEQYF.

The V call is TRBV28, the J call TRBJ2-7; no clear D gene. The length of the CDR3 is 13 residues. V lost 3 bases and J lost 2, with 8 bases in between. The germline gives CDR1 MDHEN, CDR2 SYDVKM. The CDR3 coding sequence is TGTGCCAGCAGTTTCCCGGGCACCTACGAGCAGTACTTC. It encodes CASSFPGTYEQYF.

V is TRBV28 and J is TRBJ2-1; 8 bases line up with TRBD1. Per the germline V gene, CDR1 is MDHEN and CDR2 is SYDVKM. The CDR3 consists of 15 residues. The junction had 10 bases not matched to a gene; V was cut back by 7 bases and J by 5 bases. The CDR3 here is CASTQTGEFNNEQFF. Written as DNA, the CDR3 is TGTGCCAGCACCCAGACAGGGGAATTCAACAATGAGCAGTTCTTC.

The V and J genes are TRBV6-5 and TRBJ2-1; either TRBD1 or TRBD2 may fit D (6 bases each). Per germline, CDR1 MNHEY and CDR2 SVGAGI. Trimming shortened V by 2 bases and J by 3 bases, and 14 bases separated the two germline ends. The CDR3 is 16 amino acids. The chain's CDR3 is CASSYDPGAFYNEQFF. Written as DNA, the CDR3 is TGTGCCAGCAGTTACGATCCGGGGGCCTTCTACAATGAGCAGTTCTTC.

The genes are TRBV15 and TRBJ2-2; no clear D gene. This CDR3 is built from 13 residues. The germline V gene has CDR1 LNHNV and CDR2 YYDKDF (reference sequence). V was pared by 5 bases and J by 8 bases, with 12 bases between. The CDR3 loop is CATSVTRSGELFF. In nucleotides, the CDR3 is TGTGCCACCAGCGTGACAAGGTCGGGGGAGCTGTTTTTT.

The chain employs TRBV30 and TRBJ1-5; D is possibly TRBD1 (5 bases). V lost 2 bases and J lost 2, with 13 bases in between. Germline V gives CDR1 GTSNPN, CDR2 SVGIG (reference sequence). This CDR3 is 15 amino acids long. The CDR3: CAWSRGVGGNQPQHF. In DNA form, the CDR3 reads TGTGCCTGGAGTCGGGGAGTGGGGGGCAATCAGCCCCAGCATTTT.

This clone is judged medium-sized. The rearrangement joins TRBV4-1 to TRBJ2-7; the match to TRBD1 covers 8 bases. Looked up from germline, CDR1 is MGHRA and CDR2 is YSYEKL. This CDR3 spans 15 amino acids. V lost 2 bases to trimming and J lost 6 bases; unmatched junction nucleotides: 9. The CDR3 reads CASSQLQGAGGEQYF. The CDR3 DNA follows: TGCGCCAGCAGCCAACTTCAGGGGGCTGGGGGCGAGCAGTACTTC.

The rearrangement uses TRBV5-1 and TRBJ2-7; the D is unclear. Trimming removed 0 bases from V and 1 base from J, with 8 bases in between. CDR3 length: 14 amino acids. Germline assignment: CDR1 SGHRS and CDR2 YFSETQ. The CDR3 nucleotides are TGCGCCAGCAGCTTGGGGCTACTATCCTACGAGCAGTACTTC. Protein: CASSLGLLSYEQYF.

The J gene is TRBJ2-1, the V gene TRBV14; D unresolved. With 4 bases removed from V and 3 bases from J, the gap between germline ends came to 7 bases. The CDR3 consists of 13 residues. Per the germline V gene, CDR1 is SGHDN and CDR2 is FVKESK. In nucleotides, the CDR3 is TGTGCCAGCAGCCCTTCCCTCTACAATGAGCAGTTCTTC. Translation: CASSPSLYNEQFF.

This chain uses TRBV5-1 with TRBJ2-7; D is possibly TRBD1 or TRBD2 (6 bases each). Germline V lookup: CDR1 SGHRS, CDR2 YFSETQ. This CDR3 is 14 amino acids long. With 2 bases removed from V and 2 bases from J, the gap between germline ends came to 11 bases. The CDR3 DNA sequence: TGCGCCAGCAGCTTTGGGGGGCGGACCTACGAGCAGTACTTC. This sequence encodes CASSFGGRTYEQYF.

The rearrangement uses TRBV4-1 and TRBJ2-6; 10 nucleotides match TRBD1. The CDR3 is 21 amino acids. The J segment lost 2 bases and the V segment lost 0 bases, leaving 13 bases of the junction unmatched. The germline V gene encodes CDR1 MGHRA and CDR2 YSYEKL. This chain's CDR3 is CASSQDSLIPGQGTGANVLTF. As DNA, the CDR3 is TGCGCCAGCAGCCAAGATTCCCTGATCCCGGGACAGGGGACTGGGGCCAACGTCCTGACTTTC.